Reported below is one T cell receptor beta chain. The entry originates in a study of shared clonotypes between healthy human individuals. The CDR3 is 12 residues long. Trimming cost V 7 bases and J 3 bases, with 9 bases left between them. Looked up from germline, CDR1 is SNHLY and CDR2 is FYNNEI. Only in-frame clones appear in the TCRdb table, and some are missing; sequencing was by immunoSEQ multiplex PCR. The table shows over 850,000 clones, with approximately 80% occurring only once. Specimen: memory CD4+ T cells from PBMCs. The sample's subset: CD45RA-negative fraction. The chain couples TRBV2 to TRBJ1-1; D not resolved. This receptor was obtained from a man aged 18 to 29 in good health. Some clones in this sample may be carry-over from other donors' samples. The CDR3 loop is CASKPVDTEAFF. As DNA, the CDR3 is TGTGCCAGCAAGCCAGTGGACACTGAAGCTTTCTTT.